The rows below give T cell receptor beta chains drawn from one sample of a study of cytomegalovirus exposure and HLA in healthy donors. Measured with immunoSEQ multiplex PCR; TCRdb has only the in-frame clones, and not every one. The sample lists approximately 300,000 clones; 86% were seen once. Material: PBMCs. These receptors were obtained from a woman between 18 and 29 years old in good health and CMV-seronegative. The CDR3 runs from the conserved cysteine through the conserved F or W.

CASSLEFRTGGTYGYTF	TRBJ1-2	TRBV28
CASSGTLAAKETQYF	TRBJ2-5	TRBV25-1
CASSPMAAGHGYTF	TRBJ1-2	TRBV4-3
CASSLGQGWTEAFF	TRBJ1-1	TRBV7-9
CASSTTGAETEAFF	TRBJ1-1	TRBV18
CASSPGLAVTYEQYF	TRBJ2-7	TRBV4-2
CASSFTSANTGELFF	TRBJ2-2	TRBV5-4
CASSSGPSGYEQYF	TRBJ2-7	TRBV7-9
CASSQLGARGYTF	TRBJ1-2	TRBV5-4
CASSLGGQGPYEQYF	TRBJ2-7	TRBV7-2
CASSPPPGLAGGVAYEQYF	TRBJ2-7	TRBV21-1
CASSFGGVGGGNEQFF	TRBJ2-1	TRBV7-2
CASSPTEWGYRGQGEQYF	TRBJ2-7	TRBV13
CATLWGTGHYGYTF	TRBJ1-2	TRBV28
CASSSGTSGLGELFF	TRBJ2-2	TRBV11-1
CASSLTGGVYEQYF	TRBJ2-7	TRBV7-9
CASSDTLATWGTGELFF	TRBJ2-2	TRBV2
CASRPTEYEQYF	TRBJ2-7	TRBV6-6
CASSRPSPLALGYTF	TRBJ1-2	TRBV7-2
CAWSRGQGREQYF	TRBJ2-7	TRBV30
CASSLLGGTPDTQYF	TRBJ2-3	TRBV5-1
CASSPGLAGEGDTQYF	TRBJ2-3	TRBV9
CASSFSGSTDTQYF	TRBJ2-3	TRBV27
CASSLSIPTGPLSGANVLTF	TRBJ2-6	TRBV27
CASAKRGDTYEQYF	TRBJ2-7	TRBV5-1
CASSQDAGVLLGNTIYF	TRBJ1-3	TRBV4-2
CASSILAGTTYNEQFF	TRBJ2-1	TRBV11-2
CASSSGPYLPEQYF	TRBJ2-7	TRBV7-2
CASRIISGSFHEQYF	TRBJ2-7	TRBV27
CASSLGTSGGFSYEQYF	TRBJ2-7	TRBV7-2